This T cell receptor (beta chain) was sequenced in a study of human T cells and chemical hapten exposure. Study-level background: Across its approximately 25 weeks, the study gave patients weekly diphenylcyclopropenone doses to the scalp. The study, taken as a whole, reports: More PT1 expanded TCRs went with higher patch test scores.

V shed 1 base, J shed 2 bases, and the junction held 0 bases outside the gene matches. The CDR3 has 15 amino acids. CDR1 and CDR2 from the germline V gene are SNHLY and FYNNEI. Time point meaning: pre-sensitization, week 0. Treatment noted: therapeutic diphenylcyclopropenone sensitization with weekly scalp DPC. Non-pregnant alopecia patients aged 18 to 70, suitable for DPC therapy. The library labeled individual cDNA molecules by adding unique molecular identifiers to them. Via MiXCR, TCRdb re-called the RACE reads, giving one row per CDR3 protein. The sample includes some 250,000 distinct CDR3 sequences, about 7.7% of them seen just once. On this clonotype: What it binds is not known.

This specimen consisted of whole blood, obtained in connection with sensitization to the hapten diphenylcyclopropenone (DPC). This sequence was found in a man between 18 and 29 years old with alopecia areata. Some clones in this sample may be carry-over from other donors' samples. The chain employs TRBV2 and TRBJ1-3, with 9 bases aligning to TRBD1. CDR3 sequence (DNA): TGTGCCAGCAGTGAAGGGACAGGGGCTGGAAACACCATATATTTT. Amino acids: CASSEGTGAGNTIYF.